One T cell receptor (beta chain) is described in this entry. Its antigen is still unknown. Per-base quality was not reported, and no clone a single base away is much larger than it. TCRbeta CDR3 regions were amplified from genomic DNA using the immunoSEQ Assay, a bias-controlled multiplex PCR. Processing in the source paper ran as follows. Nucleated cell counts per sample were estimated from amplification of reference gene primers within the assay. To quantify the absolute abundance of each unique TCRbeta CDR3 rearrangement, sequence reads were collapsed and filtered. For each sample, productive Simpson clonality was calculated as the square root of Simpson's diversity index over productive rearrangements. TCRdb stores this immuneACCESS table with in-frame sequences only. Part of the clones is absent; in the studies checked, under half of the shortfall reflects unresolved V genes, and no reason is known for the rest. V and J calls and clone size come straight from that table; D and trimming were deduced from the DNA. The sample table contains approximately 250,000 clones; only one count was recorded for 88% of them. Jointly, the top ten make up around 1% of the sample.

These data come from a study of blood T cell repertoires in COVID-19 (dated by TCRdb to 2019 to 2021). Background for the entire study: Samples from collaborators originated in the United States, Italy and Spain and spanned both the acute and convalescent phases of COVID-19. The samples were drawn from the first 160 participants of the ongoing ImmuneRACE study and from over 950 subjects provided by 6 global collaborators. The prospective study material was composed of cDNA or gDNA derived from T cells, B-cell-depleted T cells, or PBMCs. Where available, HLA class I and class II types were obtained from metadata supplied by the sample provider rather than from assay-based typing. Deeply sampled blood TCRbeta repertoires from subjects exposed to, actively infected with, or recovered from COVID-19 were included in the dataset. Sample metadata almost always included a de-identified subject ID, COVID-19 status, age in years and sex. The repertoires were made available in a free public database intended to serve as a resource for research on the immune response to SARS-CoV-2.

From cysteine to phenylalanine, the CDR3 is 13 amino acids long. Here the CDR3 DNA is all that survives: 39 bases in frame from base 1. CDR1 and CDR2 (LGHDT, YNNKEL) derive from the germline V gene (reference sequence). The V end gives up 3 bases and the J end 5 bases, leaving 3 bases in the junction not matched to a gene. Enrolling through a virtual design, the prospective study's participants ranged in age from roughly 18 to 90 years and lived across about two dozen United States geographic areas. Cohort assignment in the prospective study relied on participant-reported clinical history from a screening survey and a study questionnaire. For ImmuneRACE Cohort 3, a participant was defined as recovered based on two consecutive negative NP/OP PCR tests, clearance by a healthcare professional, or resolution of symptoms. In the prospective study, mobile phlebotomists collected whole blood, serum and a nasopharyngeal or oropharyngeal swab from each participant. Participants in the prospective study had the option to provide additional blood draws and questionnaires over an approximately 2-month period. Blood samples from the prospective study were shipped frozen or at room temperature prior to DNA extraction.

Overall study outcomes, separate from this receptor: The amount of clinical and demographic metadata varied by source and participant and was provided uncurated.

What was sequenced was PBMCs or T cells enriched from blood (not recorded which). The sequence joins TRBV3-1 (or the pseudogene TRBV3-2) to TRBJ1-1, with 7 middle bases fitting TRBD1. The TCR originated in a woman aged 25 to 45 who had recovered from COVID-19. The DNA reads TGTGCCAGCAGCCACGGACAGGCTACTGAAGCTTTCTTT. Its protein product is CASSHGQATEAFF.